This T cell receptor beta chain was captured in a study of early T cells in non-severe SARS-CoV-2 infection (dated by TCRdb to about 2021). Broadly, across the study: Because TCR sequencing relied on bulk RNA taken from unsorted whole blood, pairing of alpha and beta chains was not possible.

This was a case-control study nested in a cohort of healthcare workers in London, UK, who had nasopharyngeal swab PCR tests and blood samples taken every week. Between 23 and 31 March 2020, the week of the UK lockdown, healthcare workers were enrolled and then followed up weekly for as long as 16 weeks. In this sample, this clonotype turned up many times. What antigen it recognizes has not been identified. Nothing much larger sits one base from this clone, and base qualities are not available. On the study overall, not on this receptor specifically: VDJdb matching was skewed toward anti-spike CD8 responses, so virus-specific expansions were likely underestimated and private and CD4 specificities were missed.

The method was 5' RACE. Sequenced on a NextSeq 500. The TCR library protocol attached unique molecular identifiers to individual cDNA molecules to correct for sequencing error and PCR bias. Both TCR alpha and beta chains were sequenced, and tight co-correlation was observed between alpha and beta sequence abundances in each sample. The source study handled its data this way. Decombinator V4 was used to annotate TCR sequences for V gene, J gene and CDR3. Expanded TCRs were defined as changing significantly between any two time points under a Poisson model with p below 0.0001. Abundances of TCRs were expressed as counts per million after normalisation to the total number of TCRs sequenced in each sample. VDJdb, accessed 1 November 2021, was searched for CMV, EBV and SARS-CoV-2 annotated TCRs, excluding TCRs annotated for multiple antigens. TCRdb applied fastp at Q25 and MiXCR to the public reads, then kept only in-frame beta chains. Each CDR3 protein appears once, grouped with its most common genes and DNA. The V and J calls shown here were made by TCRdb, not taken from the authors' results. The sample table lists some 45,000 distinct CDR3 sequences, around a tenth of them with a count of one. Roughly 4.8% of the sample comes from the top ten.

The sequence was obtained from an adult who was a healthcare worker with PCR-confirmed SARS-CoV-2 infection or an uninfected control (not recorded which). The sequencing here drew on whole blood, taken at baseline.

This receptor has the CDR3 CASRGGQGAGELFF. The nucleotide sequence reads TGTGCCAGCAGGGGTGGACAGGGCGCCGGGGAGCTGTTTTTT. In this chain, TRBV2 is recombined with TRBJ2-2; 8 central bases correspond to TRBD1. The CDR3, from cysteine to phenylalanine, totals 14 residues. CDR3 DNA only is kept here, 42 bases in frame from base 1. Trimmed from V: 6 bases; trimmed from J: 6 bases; junction bases lacking a gene match: 6. CDR1 is given as SNHLY and CDR2 as FYNNEI, both from the germline V gene.